The 21 T cell receptor beta chains reported below all come from one sample, sequenced in a study of shared clonotypes between healthy human individuals (dated by TCRdb to 2018 to 2020). The library came from the immunoSEQ multiplex PCR assay. The table comes from immuneACCESS by way of TCRdb, which keeps in-frame sequences with V and J called. Part of the clones is missing from these tables; in studies checked, under half for an unresolved V gene and the rest for unknown reasons. For this sample the table gives some 2,000,000 clones, of which almost 96% were detected only once. Approximately 0.13% of the sample is held by the ten biggest clonotypes. The sample consisted of naive CD4+ T cells sorted from blood. The sample's cell subset or site label, in plain terms: CD45RA+ positively selected. The receptors shown here come from a man aged 18 to 35 in good health.

The chain combines TRBV10-1 with TRBJ1-4, with TRBD1 as a possible D gene (5 bases). The germline V and J ends were trimmed by 0 bases and 7 bases, with 12 bases remaining between them. Germline assignment: CDR1 WNHNN and CDR2 SYGVQD (reference sequence). The length of the CDR3 is 15 residues. CDR3 sequence: CASSESTGTGEKLFF. The CDR3 bases are TGCGCCAGCAGTGAGTCGACCGGGACGGGTGAAAAACTGTTTTTT.

V usage is TRBV5-6 and J usage is TRBJ1-2; tentatively, D is TRBD1 (5 bases). The ends were cut back, 8 bases at V and 6 bases at J, with 14 bases in the middle. Germline V gene data show CDR1 as SGHDT and CDR2 as YYEEEE. The CDR3 length is 12 residues. DNA for the CDR3: TGTGCCAGTAAAGAACAGGAAAATGGCTACACCTTC. This translates into CASKEQENGYTF.

The chain uses TRBV4-1 and TRBJ2-7; TRBD2 matches at 11 bases. V dropped 1 base and J dropped 5; count of bases not matched to a gene: 4. Germline lookup yields CDR1 MGHRA and CDR2 YSYEKL. The CDR3 covers 15 residues. CDR3 in amino acids: CASSQVLAGDHEQYF. CDR3 DNA sequence: TGCGCCAGCAGCCAAGTACTAGCGGGAGACCACGAGCAGTACTTC.

The V call is TRBV7-2, the J call TRBJ1-2; D remains unclear. Germline CDR1 reads SGHTA; CDR2 reads FQGNSA. There are 15 residues in the CDR3. V was clipped by 7 bases and J by 0 bases, with 15 bases between them. CDR3 nucleotide sequence: TGTGCCAGCACGAAGGTAGCTGGTGCTAACTATGGCTACACCTTC. Protein sequence: CASTKVAGANYGYTF.

V gene TRBV30 combines with J gene TRBJ2-7; 7 nucleotides match TRBD1. Germline loops: CDR1 GTSNPN, CDR2 SVGIG (reference sequence). This CDR3 contains 12 residues. CDR3 sequence (DNA): TGTGCGACTCGGGACAGCCCCTACGAGCAGTACTTC. Translation: CATRDSPYEQYF.

The chain is built from TRBV10-2 and TRBJ2-5; 8 nucleotides align to TRBD1. The CDR3 is made up of 13 amino acids. Losses at the gene ends were 7 bases for V and 5 bases for J; bases not matched to a gene: 6. CDR1 and CDR2 from the germline V gene are WSHSY and SAAADI. CDR3 nucleotides: TGCGCCAGCACAGGGGGCGCCCCGGAGACCCAGTACTTC. Translating gives CASTGGAPETQYF.

The chain links TRBV5-1 to TRBJ1-3, with 7 bases that match TRBD1. This CDR3 spans 16 amino acids. Germline V lookup: CDR1 SGHRS, CDR2 YFSETQ. V was clipped by 0 bases and J by 0 bases; unmatched bases: 3. CDR3 sequence reads: CASSLDGQASGNTIYF. The DNA for the CDR3 is TGCGCCAGCAGCTTGGACGGACAGGCCTCTGGAAACACCATATATTTT.

This clone occurred a few times. This sample also contains other DNA sequences that code for the same CDR3. DNA of the CDR3: TGCGCCAGCAGCTTGGGTCAGAATAGCAATCAGCCCCAGCATTTT. Its translation is CASSLGQNSNQPQHF. The genes are TRBV5-1 and TRBJ1-5; D remains ambiguous. There are 15 residues in the CDR3. Germline assignment: CDR1 SGHRS and CDR2 YFSETQ. V was clipped by 0 bases and J by 0 bases, with 7 bases between them.

The chain couples TRBV30 to TRBJ1-5; TRBD1 might be the D (5 bases). CDR1 and CDR2 from the germline V gene are GTSNPN and SVGIG (reference sequence). The CDR3 spans 13 residues. Trimming removed 2 bases at V and 5 bases at J, with 10 bases between. The CDR3 DNA follows: TGTGCCTGGAGTTCAACAGGAGATCAGCCCCAGCATTTT. It codes for CAWSSTGDQPQHF.

Of note for this clone: This specimen includes other DNA sequences encoding the same CDR3. The chain couples TRBV20-1 to TRBJ2-5; D gene uncertain. The CDR3 sequence is 10 residues long. CDR1 and CDR2 from the germline V gene are DFQATT and SNEGSKA (reference sequence). V shed 1 base and J shed 7 bases, with 4 bases lying between them. DNA of the CDR3: TGCAGTGCTAGAGGCGGGACCCAGTACTTC. This encodes CSARGGTQYF.

The J gene is TRBJ1-5, the V gene TRBV5-1, with TRBD1 identical over 7 bases. After removal of 0 bases from V and 7 bases from J, the junction contained 7 bases not matched to a gene. Germline V CDR1 and CDR2: SGHRS, YFSETQ. This CDR3 is 15 amino acids long. The CDR3 DNA reads as TGCGCCAGCAGCTTGGACACGGCAGGGGGACAGCCCCAGCATTTT. Its translation: CASSLDTAGGQPQHF.

This clone was picked up a small number of times. The chain employs TRBV6-6 and TRBJ1-6; the D is unclear. The germline V gene has CDR1 MNHNY and CDR2 SVGAGI (reference sequence). This CDR3 comprises 16 residues. V lost 0 bases and J 0 bases, leaving 6 bases between the germline ends. Written as DNA, the CDR3 is TGTGCCAGCAGTTACTCGAGCGTCTCCTATAATTCACCCCTCCACTTT. The encoded protein is CASSYSSVSYNSPLHF.

The chain recombines TRBV7-2 with TRBJ2-5; TRBD1 is a possible D gene (6 bases). Looked up from germline, CDR1 is SGHTA and CDR2 is FQGNSA. The CDR3 is 16 residues long. V dropped 3 bases and J dropped 3 bases, with 17 bases sitting between them. The chain's CDR3 is CASSFVGSGAKETQYF. Written as DNA, the CDR3 is TGTGCCAGCAGCTTTGTAGGATCAGGGGCCAAAGAGACCCAGTACTTC.

The V and J genes are TRBV5-1 and TRBJ2-1; TRBD1 is a possible D gene (5 bases). The germline V gene encodes CDR1 SGHRS and CDR2 YFSETQ. With 1 base removed from V and 4 bases from J, the gap between germline ends came to 9 bases. The CDR3 runs to 14 residues. CDR3 nucleotide sequence: TGCGCCAGCAGCTTGCTAAGGGGATACAATGAGCAGTTCTTC. It encodes CASSLLRGYNEQFF.

The chain couples TRBV5-1 to TRBJ1-6, with 10 bases aligning to TRBD1. The J segment lost 10 bases and the V segment lost 4 bases, leaving 8 bases of the junction unmatched. Germline CDR1 SGHRS, CDR2 YFSETQ. The CDR3 length is 15 residues. This CDR3 is CASSATGTGESPLHF. DNA of the CDR3: TGCGCCAGCAGCGCGACCGGGACAGGGGAATCACCCCTCCACTTT.

This chain joins TRBV27 and TRBJ2-7, with D unclear. This CDR3 comprises 14 residues. The V gene's germline CDR1 is MNHEY and CDR2 SMNVEV (reference sequence). V lost 5 bases and J lost 3, with 14 bases in between. The CDR3 region is CASSAMGDVYEQYF. CDR3 DNA: TGTGCCAGCAGTGCGATGGGTGATGTCTACGAGCAGTACTTC.

J is TRBJ2-7 and V is TRBV6-5; tentative D call: TRBD1 (6 bases). The CDR3 is 15 residues long. Trimming took 9 bases from V and 3 from J, leaving 21 bases between them. CDR1 is MNHEY and CDR2 is SVGAGI in the germline V gene. Here the CDR3 reads CASARPATGNYEQYF. The CDR3 DNA follows: TGTGCCAGTGCCCGACCCGCGACAGGAAACTACGAGCAGTACTTC.

The chain uses TRBV9 and TRBJ2-6; the D gene could be TRBD1 or TRBD2 (5 bases each). Germline V gene data show CDR1 as SGDLS and CDR2 as YYNGEE. V lost 1 base and J 0 bases, leaving 8 bases between the germline ends. This CDR3 has 16 amino acids. CDR3 protein: CASSVRGSSGANVLTF. As DNA, the CDR3 is TGTGCCAGCAGCGTACGGGGCAGCTCTGGGGCCAACGTCCTGACTTTC.

The chain uses TRBV7-3 and TRBJ1-1, with a tentative D call TRBD1 (5 bases). V was clipped by 2 bases and J by 0 bases, with 16 bases between them. The CDR3 runs to 17 residues. CDR1 and CDR2 from the germline V gene are SGHTA and FQGTGA. The CDR3 loop is CASSLHRIGTMNTEAFF. CDR3 nucleotides: TGTGCCAGCAGCTTACATAGAATCGGGACCATGAACACTGAAGCTTTCTTT.

The chain combines TRBV7-2 with TRBJ1-5, with 8 bases lining up with TRBD1. CDR1 and CDR2 from the germline V gene are SGHTA and FQGNSA. The CDR3 sequence is 13 residues long. Germline trimming cut 8 bases from V and 6 bases from J; bases unmatched to any gene: 6. The CDR3 sequence is CASGQGIGQPQHF. In DNA, the CDR3 is TGTGCCAGCGGACAGGGAATAGGTCAGCCCCAGCATTTT.

The chain couples TRBV19 to TRBJ2-7; unclear D gene. The CDR3 sequence is 14 residues long. Germline values: CDR1 LNHDA, CDR2 SQIVND (reference sequence). The V gene lost 4 bases and the J gene lost 4 bases, with 14 bases spanning the gap. This CDR3 reads CASSNAFSPYEQYF. Written as DNA, the CDR3 is TGTGCCAGTAGTAATGCTTTTTCGCCTTACGAGCAGTACTTC.